The 9 T cell receptor beta chains presented below share a single source sample, sequenced in a study of PD-1 blockade in classical Hodgkin lymphoma. Specified time point: cycle 4 day 1 (C4D1), after less than 7 weeks of nivolumab. Relapse was seen in all patients after autologous stem cell transplantation, and brentuximab vedotin exposure was variable. Isolated CD8+ T cells were derived from thawed PBMCs through magnetic negative selection. Assay: immunoSEQ multiplex PCR; the TCRdb copy retains only in-frame clones and omits some. This table holds some 4,100 clones, 72% found once. This sample comprised CD8+ T cells from blood, obtained before the fourth cycle of nivolumab. The source is a human donor with classical Hodgkin lymphoma.

This clone rates as medium-sized. The V call is TRBV9, the J call TRBJ2-1; 7 nucleotides agree with TRBD1. The V segment lost 4 bases and the J segment 8 bases; nucleotides outside the gene matches: 3. Per germline, CDR1 SGDLS and CDR2 YYNGEE. The CDR3 loop spans 12 amino acids. Here the CDR3 DNA reads TGTGCCAGCAGCCCAGGGGGATATGAGCAGTTCTTC. Residues: CASSPGGYEQFF.

V usage is TRBV7-9 and J usage is TRBJ2-6; D is uncertain. The V end was cut by 3 bases, the J end by 0 bases, with 6 bases between. CDR1 and CDR2 (germline): SEHNR, FQNEAQ (reference sequence). The CDR3 length is 15 residues. The CDR3 sequence is CASSFWSSGANVLTF. The CDR3 DNA is TGTGCCAGCAGCTTTTGGTCCTCTGGGGCCAACGTCCTGACTTTC. Together with reference TRBV7-9 and TRBJ2-6, the CDR3 gives the full variable domain: DTGVSQNPRHKITKRGQNVTFRCDPISEHNRLYWYRQTLGQGPEFLTYFQNEAQLEKSRLLSDRFSAERPKGSFSTLEIQRTEQGDSAMYLCASSFWSSGANVLTFGAGSRLTVL.

The count of this clone is one. The chain couples TRBV27 to TRBJ1-2, with a possible D match to TRBD1 (5 bases). This CDR3 is built from 15 residues. Germline values: CDR1 MNHEY, CDR2 SMNVEV (reference sequence). Deletions cut 0 bases from V and 4 bases from J, with 12 bases between. CDR3 sequence (DNA): TGTGCCAGCAGTTTATCGTGGGGCTCAGTCTATGGCTACACCTTC. Protein product: CASSLSWGSVYGYTF.

The chain carries TRBV5-6 and TRBJ2-2, with no clear D. Germline assignment: CDR1 SGHDT and CDR2 YYEEEE. The CDR3 has 14 residues. Trimming left V 1 base short and J 3 bases short, with 7 bases between. CDR3 protein: CASSLSGYTGELFF. CDR3 DNA: TGTGCCAGCAGCTTGTCCGGGTACACCGGGGAGCTGTTTTTT.

The chain uses TRBV30 and TRBJ2-1; D unresolved. Germline loops: CDR1 GTSNPN, CDR2 SVGIG (reference sequence). This CDR3 is 14 amino acids long. Trimming shortened V by 0 bases and J by 5 bases, and 11 bases separated the two germline ends. Here the CDR3 reads CAWSVETLNNEQFF. The CDR3 nucleotides read TGTGCCTGGAGTGTAGAGACCCTTAACAATGAGCAGTTCTTC.

The chain is built from TRBV27 and TRBJ2-3, with TRBD2 identical over 7 bases. The V and J ends lost 5 bases and 2 bases, in that order; junction bases with no gene match: 7. This CDR3 is built from 15 residues. Germline-derived CDR1 and CDR2 are MNHEY and SMNVEV (reference sequence). CDR3 DNA sequence: TGTGCCAGCAGTGAGCTAGCGGATGTCACAGATACGCAGTATTTT. It specifies CASSELADVTDTQYF.

By share of the sample, this clone is medium-sized (0.01 to 0.1%). The V call is TRBV27, the J call TRBJ1-2, with no clear D. V was pared by 0 bases and J by 2 bases, with 7 bases between. The CDR3 loop spans 14 amino acids. Germline V gene lookup returns CDR1 MNHEY and CDR2 SMNVEV (reference sequence). CDR3 region: CASSLSTQNYGYTF. The CDR3 DNA is TGTGCCAGCAGTTTATCGACGCAGAACTATGGCTACACCTTC.

The gene calls are TRBV6-4 and TRBJ2-2; the D is unclear. Per germline, CDR1 MRHNA and CDR2 SNTAGT. The germline V and J ends were trimmed by 3 bases and 2 bases, with 10 bases remaining between them. CDR3 length equals 15 residues. Written as DNA, the CDR3 is TGTGCCAGCAGTGAGACACCGCAAAACACCGGGGAGCTGTTTTTT. Amino acids: CASSETPQNTGELFF.

V is TRBV4-1 and J is TRBJ1-2, with TRBD1 as a possible D gene (5 bases). Deletions cut 0 bases from V and 7 bases from J, with 21 bases between. The germline gives CDR1 MGHRA, CDR2 YSYEKL. This CDR3 spans 17 amino acids. CDR3 residues: CASSQDRFLQGLVGYTF. In nucleotides, the CDR3 is TGCGCCAGCAGCCAAGACCGATTTCTTCAGGGATTAGTTGGCTACACCTTC.